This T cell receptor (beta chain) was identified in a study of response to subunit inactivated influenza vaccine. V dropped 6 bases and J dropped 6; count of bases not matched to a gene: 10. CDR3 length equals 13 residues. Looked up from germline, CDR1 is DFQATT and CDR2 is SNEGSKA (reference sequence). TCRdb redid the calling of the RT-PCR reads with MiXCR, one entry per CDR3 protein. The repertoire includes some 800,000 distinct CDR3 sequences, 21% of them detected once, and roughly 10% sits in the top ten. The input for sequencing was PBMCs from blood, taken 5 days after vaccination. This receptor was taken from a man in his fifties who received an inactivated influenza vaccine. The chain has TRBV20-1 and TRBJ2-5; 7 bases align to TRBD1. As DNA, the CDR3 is TGCAGTGCCTCAAGGACAGGTGCCCAGACCCAGTACTTC. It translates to CSASRTGAQTQYF.